One and the same sample provided the 25 T cell receptor beta chains below, sequenced in a study of cytomegalovirus exposure and HLA in healthy donors. Both 60 Vbeta primers and 13 Jbeta primers went into the PCR. The method was immunoSEQ multiplex PCR; TCRdb's version includes in-frame clones alone and lacks a portion of them. The sample records roughly 190,000 clones, roughly 10% being singletons. The source material was PBMCs. The receptor set was obtained from a woman in her 30s in good health and CMV-seropositive.

Here the CDR3 DNA reads TGTGCCAGCAGCCGGGAGTGGGGCATGAACACTGAAGCTTTCTTT. Encoded protein: CASSREWGMNTEAFF. The V call is TRBV5-4, the J call TRBJ1-1; possibly TRBD1 for D (5 bases). This CDR3 has 15 residues. V lost 4 bases to trimming and J lost 0 bases, with 13 bases between them. In germline, CDR1 is SGHNT, CDR2 YYREEE (reference sequence). Combining the CDR3 with reference TRBV5-4 and TRBJ1-1 gives the whole variable domain ETGVTQSPTHLIKTRGQQVTLRCSSQSGHNTVSWYQQALGQGPQFIFQYYREEENGRGNFPPRFSGLQFPNYSSELNVNALELDDSALYLCASSREWGMNTEAFFGQGTRLTVV.

This sequence joins TRBV9 and TRBJ2-5; 11 bases align to TRBD2. From germline, CDR1 is SGDLS and CDR2 YYNGEE. The CDR3 consists of 16 residues. The ends lost 3 bases at V and 2 bases at J; junction bases unmatched: 6. DNA for the CDR3: TGTGCCAGCAGCGCATATAGCGGGAGGGCTCAAGAGACCCAGTACTTC. Its protein product is CASSAYSGRAQETQYF.

The chain links TRBV6-5 to TRBJ2-5, with 11 bases identical to TRBD2. With the DNA end fitting TRBJ2-7 better, the J assignment may be wrong. The CDR3 loop spans 14 amino acids. Germline V gene lookup returns CDR1 MNHEY and CDR2 SVGAGI. The CDR3 DNA follows: TGTGCCAGCAGACTAGCGGGAGCTTCCTACGAGCAGTACTTC. Translating it yields CASRLAGASYEQYF.

In its sample, this clone was seen a few times. The chain is built from TRBV19 and TRBJ2-1; 14 bases are shared with TRBD2. V gave up 6 bases and J gave up 9 bases; unmatched junction bases: 16. CDR1 is LNHDA and CDR2 is SQIVND in the germline V gene (reference sequence). There are 18 residues in the CDR3. CDR3 in amino acids: CASRSMPEGLAGAGEQFF. CDR3 DNA: TGTGCCAGTAGGAGCATGCCGGAGGGACTAGCGGGAGCGGGTGAGCAGTTCTTC.

This clone has only a few counts. The same CDR3 can be traced to other DNA sequences in this sample. The V call is TRBV30, the J call TRBJ2-7; D is possibly TRBD1 (6 bases). Germline V gene sequence: CDR1 GTSNPN, CDR2 SVGIG (reference sequence). The CDR3 runs 13 residues. Trimming stripped 7 bases from V and 0 bases from J, with 13 bases between. The CDR3 loop reads CASTGPSSYEQYF. The CDR3 nucleotides are TGTGCCTCTACAGGGCCATCCTCCTACGAGCAGTACTTC.

This rearrangement joins TRBV15 to TRBJ2-7, with TRBD1 as a possible D gene (7 bases). The germline gives CDR1 LNHNV, CDR2 YYDKDF (reference sequence). This CDR3 contains 17 residues. V gave up 4 bases and J gave up 2 bases, with 21 bases separating them. The CDR3 loop reads CATSMVGGDSRAYEQYF. CDR3 coding DNA: TGTGCCACCAGCATGGTCGGCGGGGACAGTCGAGCCTACGAGCAGTACTTC.

V usage is TRBV27 and J usage is TRBJ2-7, with 10 bases lining up with TRBD1. V shed 5 bases and J 3 bases; nucleotides not matched to a gene: 7. The CDR3 spans 15 residues. Germline CDR1 MNHEY, CDR2 SMNVEV (reference sequence). CDR3: CASSPGTGVGYEQYF. CDR3 sequence (DNA): TGTGCCAGCAGTCCAGGGACAGGGGTTGGCTACGAGCAGTACTTC.

A few counts support this clone. V is TRBV7-8 and J is TRBJ2-2, with a possible D match to TRBD2 (5 bases). V lost 1 base and J 0 bases, leaving 15 bases between the germline ends. CDR1 SGHVS and CDR2 FQNEAQ come from the germline V gene. The CDR3 loop spans 18 amino acids. Here the CDR3 reads CASSLEPVDFSNTGELFF. DNA of the CDR3: TGTGCCAGCAGCTTAGAGCCTGTGGACTTCTCGAACACCGGGGAGCTGTTTTTT.

This clone showed up just a few times. The chain recombines TRBV2 with TRBJ2-7; 11 positions agree with TRBD2. V dropped 5 bases and J dropped 7; count of bases not matched to a gene: 7. Germline V gene data show CDR1 as SNHLY and CDR2 as FYNNEI. This CDR3 is built from 14 residues. As DNA, the CDR3 is TGTGCCAGCAGTCTACTAGCGGGAGAAGCGGAGCAGTACTTC. Residues: CASSLLAGEAEQYF.

The chain uses TRBV10-1 and TRBJ2-6; the match to TRBD1 covers 7 bases. The length of the CDR3 is 15 residues. J lost 0 bases, V lost 5 bases, and 1 base had no gene match. Germline values: CDR1 WNHNN, CDR2 SYGVQD (reference sequence). This CDR3 reads CASSRDSSGANVLTF. In DNA form, the CDR3 reads TGCGCCAGCAGTAGGGACAGCTCTGGGGCCAACGTCCTGACTTTC.

There are a few counts of this clone. The J gene is TRBJ2-3, the V gene TRBV1; the DNA was not used to check the table's D call, TRBD2. TRBV1 is shown as a pseudogene. This CDR3 contains 16 residues. CDR3 loop: CTSSQLERERADTQYF. The CDR3 region has the DNA TGCACCAGCAGCCAACTCGAGCGGGAGAGGGCAGATACGCAGTATTTT.

The chain recombines TRBV7-2 with TRBJ2-6; possible D gene TRBD1, 6 bases. V gave up 5 bases and J gave up 0 bases, with 11 bases separating them. Germline CDR1 and CDR2: SGHTA and FQGNSA. The CDR3 consists of 16 residues. The CDR3 DNA reads TGTGCCAGCAGCAATAGAGGGGGCTCTGGGGCCAACGTCCTGACTTTC. This sequence encodes CASSNRGGSGANVLTF.

This clone was counted only a few times. CDR3 coding DNA: TGCGCCAGCAGTGATAGGCGGACCGGTTTAACTAGCGAGCAGTACTTC. Its protein is CASSDRRTGLTSEQYF. The gene calls are TRBV10-2 and TRBJ2-7, with a tentative D call TRBD2 (5 bases). Germline CDR1 and CDR2: WSHSY and SAAADI. This CDR3 region has 16 residues. The V end lost 3 bases, the J end lost 6 bases, and 21 bases lay between the germline ends.

The J gene is TRBJ2-7, the V gene TRBV18; 8 nucleotides match TRBD1. With 3 bases clipped from V and 2 bases from J, the junction kept 3 bases outside the gene matches. The CDR3 is 14 amino acids. Germline CDR1 KGHSH, CDR2 LQKENI. The chain's CDR3 is CASSPGQVTYEQYF. The CDR3 nucleotides are TGTGCCAGCTCACCGGGACAGGTAACCTACGAGCAGTACTTC.

This clone was counted only a few times. The J gene is TRBJ2-1, the V gene TRBV30; the D gene is possibly TRBD2 (5 bases). Trimming took 0 bases from V and 4 from J, leaving 10 bases between them. This CDR3 spans 14 amino acids. Per the germline V gene, CDR1 is GTSNPN and CDR2 is SVGIG (reference sequence). The CDR3 DNA reads as TGTGCCTGGAGTGTGGGAGACTCATACAATGAGCAGTTCTTC. The encoded protein is CAWSVGDSYNEQFF.

The J gene is TRBJ1-2, the V gene TRBV21-1; the D segment call TRBD1 is taken from the table without a DNA check. TRBV21-1 is annotated as a pseudogene. The CDR3 totals 17 residues. The CDR3 sequence: CASSKDQGQGANYGYTF. CDR3 bases: TGTGCCAGCAGCAAAGATCAAGGACAGGGTGCTAACTATGGCTACACCTTC.

The chain has TRBV7-9 and TRBJ2-5; tentative D call: TRBD2 (5 bases). Trimming cost V 1 base and J 3 bases, with 12 bases left between them. Germline CDR1 reads SEHNR; CDR2 reads FQNEAQ (reference sequence). The CDR3 has 15 amino acids. The CDR3 DNA reads TGTGCCAGCAGCTTAGGGGCCGGGGATAAAGAGACCCAGTACTTC. Amino acids: CASSLGAGDKETQYF.

The rearrangement joins TRBV7-3 to TRBJ2-2, with D perhaps TRBD2 (5 bases). Germline V CDR1 and CDR2: SGHTA, FQGTGA. V was pared by 4 bases and J by 5 bases, with 8 bases between. The CDR3 length is 13 residues. Here the CDR3 reads CASSSTMTGELFF. The CDR3 nucleotides are TGTGCCAGCAGCTCGACTATGACCGGGGAGCTGTTTTTT.

This clone has only a few counts. The chain recombines TRBV10-3 with TRBJ1-5; 11 positions agree with TRBD1. The CDR3 spans 15 residues. Germline V CDR1 and CDR2: ENHRY, SYGVKD. The ends lost 8 bases at V and 4 bases at J; junction bases unmatched: 7. The CDR3 loop reads CAIGTGTGGNQPQHF. The CDR3 bases are TGTGCCATCGGCACCGGGACAGGGGGGAATCAGCCCCAGCATTTT.

This clone was found a few times. This sequence joins TRBV6-1 and TRBJ2-7; D gene uncertain. The CDR3 has 10 residues. Germline V gives CDR1 MNHNS, CDR2 SASEGT. The V end lost 10 bases, the J end lost 2 bases, and 6 bases lay between the germline ends. Here the CDR3 DNA reads TGTGCCACCGTCCCCTACGAGCAGTACTTC. Its translation: CATVPYEQYF.

This clone appeared a few times. The genes are TRBV30 and TRBJ2-3, with TRBD2 matching over 8 bases. Trimming cost V 1 base and J 2 bases; bases outside gene matches: 5. Per germline, CDR1 GTSNPN and CDR2 SVGIG (reference sequence). The length of the CDR3 is 15 residues. The CDR3 spells CAWSASGYNTDTQYF. CDR3 DNA sequence: TGTGCCTGGAGTGCTAGCGGGTATAACACAGATACGCAGTATTTT. Full variable domain (rest looked up from reference TRBV30 and TRBJ2-3): SQTIHQWPATLVQPVGSPLSLECTVEGTSNPNLYWYRQAAGRGLQLLFYSVGIGQISSEVPQNLSASRPQDRQFILSSKKLLLSDSGFYLCAWSASGYNTDTQYFGPGTRLTVL.

The chain employs TRBV18 and TRBJ2-5, with D perhaps TRBD1 (5 bases). CDR1 is KGHSH, CDR2 LQKENI, per germline. CDR3 length equals 14 residues. Trimming removed 3 bases at V and 2 bases at J, with 10 bases between. The CDR3 nucleotides are TGTGCCAGCTCACCTACGACAGAGCAAGAGACCCAGTACTTC. It yields the protein CASSPTTEQETQYF.

This chain links TRBV5-1 with TRBJ1-1; 11 nucleotides match TRBD1. V shed 2 bases and J 4 bases; nucleotides not matched to a gene: 7. There are 16 residues in the CDR3. Germline CDR1 and CDR2: SGHRS and YFSETQ. CDR3 coding DNA: TGCGCCAGCAGCTTTGGGACAGGGGGACAAGGCACTGAAGCTTTCTTT. This encodes CASSFGTGGQGTEAFF.

The chain joins TRBV11-2 to TRBJ2-7; 7 positions match TRBD1. Germline values: CDR1 SGHAT, CDR2 FQNNGV. J lost 4 bases, V lost 4 bases, and 10 bases had no gene match. The CDR3 is 15 amino acids. CDR3 amino acids: CASSSRDSPLYEQYF. In DNA, the CDR3 is TGTGCCAGCAGCTCCCGGGACAGTCCATTATACGAGCAGTACTTC.

J is TRBJ2-5 and V is TRBV7-8; possibly TRBD2 for D (5 bases). Per germline, CDR1 SGHVS and CDR2 FQNEAQ. The CDR3 is 17 amino acids. The V end lost 3 bases, the J end lost 3 bases, and 20 bases lay between the germline ends. CDR3 residues: CASSFVSSRSSKETQYF. Here the CDR3 DNA reads TGTGCCAGCAGCTTTGTATCTAGCAGAAGCTCGAAAGAGACCCAGTACTTC.